This passage covers 21 T cell receptor beta chains from one sample sequenced in a study of blood T cell repertoires in COVID-19 (TCRdb year 2020). Library prep was done by the immunoSEQ multiplex PCR assay. In its TCRdb copy, this immuneACCESS table keeps in-frame sequences only and misses some clones. Where compared with another copy, unresolved V genes explain less than half of these, and the others have no known cause. In all, the sample holds about 180,000 clones, and around four fifths of those were seen once. The ten largest make up about 7% of the sample. Sequenced input: peripheral blood. The source of these receptors is an older man with active or convalescent COVID-19.

Written as DNA, the CDR3 is TGTGCCAGCAGGGAAGACAGGGGCAAAGCTTTCTTT. This translates into CASREDRGKAFF. This chain uses TRBV7-9 with TRBJ1-1, with 8 bases that match TRBD1. This CDR3 has 12 residues. Germline CDR1 reads SEHNR; CDR2 reads FQNEAQ (reference sequence). J lost 9 bases, V lost 6 bases, and 6 bases had no gene match.

The chain recombines TRBV4-2 with TRBJ1-4; 8 bases agree with TRBD1. V shed 3 bases, J shed 5 bases, and the junction held 14 bases outside the gene matches. The CDR3 sequence is 18 residues long. The V gene's germline CDR1 is LGHNA and CDR2 YNFKEQ. The CDR3 sequence is CASSHSVARGRPNEKLFF. CDR3 bases: TGTGCCAGCAGCCATTCGGTCGCCAGGGGGCGACCGAATGAAAAACTGTTTTTT.

The chain combines TRBV5-4 with TRBJ2-5, with D perhaps matching TRBD2 (7 bases). V lost 7 bases and J lost 5, with 12 bases in between. Germline V gene data show CDR1 as SGHNT and CDR2 as YYREEE (reference sequence). There are 12 residues in the CDR3. The DNA of the CDR3 is TGTGCCAGCGGGGGGGCGTGGGAGACCCAGTACTTC. It encodes CASGGAWETQYF.

About this clone itself: The sample holds other DNA sequences that translate to the same CDR3. This rearrangement joins TRBV29-1 to TRBJ1-1, with TRBD1 matching over 7 bases. Germline V lookup: CDR1 SQVTM, CDR2 ANQGSEA. The V and J ends lost 2 bases and 7 bases, in that order; junction bases with no gene match: 4. The CDR3 spans 12 residues. This chain's CDR3 is CSVERAGGEAFF. The DNA of the CDR3 is TGCAGCGTTGAAAGGGCAGGGGGTGAAGCTTTCTTT.

This rearrangement joins TRBV6-1 to TRBJ2-1; TRBD1 might be the D (5 bases). V was pared by 0 bases and J by 3 bases, with 9 bases between. Germline V CDR1 and CDR2: MNHNS, SASEGT. The CDR3 runs 15 residues. DNA for the CDR3: TGTGCCAGCAGTGAAGCTCTGGGGCACTACAATGAGCAGTTCTTC. It is translated as CASSEALGHYNEQFF.

The chain recombines TRBV5-1 with TRBJ2-1; 7 bases are a match to TRBD2. Germline V gives CDR1 SGHRS, CDR2 YFSETQ. The CDR3 runs 16 residues. The trim removed 4 bases at V and 2 bases at J, leaving 9 bases unmatched. The CDR3 is CASSQPLAATYNEQFF. The CDR3 nucleotides are TGCGCCAGCAGCCAGCCTCTAGCGGCCACCTACAATGAGCAGTTCTTC. The full variable domain, its missing parts supplied by reference TRBV5-1 and TRBJ2-1, is KAGVTQTPRYLIKTRGQQVTLSCSPISGHRSVSWYQQTPGQGLQFLFEYFSETQRNKGNFPGRFSGRQFSNSRSEMNVSTLELGDSALYLCASSQPLAATYNEQFFGPGTRLTVL.

The rearrangement joins TRBV3-1 (or the pseudogene TRBV3-2) to TRBJ1-1; D possibly corresponds to TRBD1 (5 bases). Deletions cut 4 bases from V and 4 bases from J, with 16 bases between. The CDR3 extends over 15 amino acids. Germline V gene sequence: CDR1 LGHDT, CDR2 YNNKEL (reference sequence). DNA for the CDR3: TGTGCCAGCAGCCGTCACCTTCGGGGGTTCACTGAAGCTTTCTTT. This translates into CASSRHLRGFTEAFF.

V is TRBV6-4 and J is TRBJ2-5; 16 positions agree with TRBD2. CDR1 is MRHNA and CDR2 is SNTAGT in the germline V gene. The CDR3 contains 17 residues. V lost 5 bases and J lost 5; bases outside the gene matches: 8. CDR3 protein: CASSSGLAGGPGETQYF. CDR3 DNA sequence: TGTGCCAGCAGTTCGGGACTAGCGGGAGGGCCGGGGGAGACCCAGTACTTC.

V and J are TRBV9 and TRBJ1-1, with no clear D. The ends were cut back, 3 bases at V and 0 bases at J, with 9 bases in the middle. The length of the CDR3 is 14 residues. Germline assignment: CDR1 SGDLS and CDR2 YYNGEE. CDR3 sequence reads: CASSGTSMNTEAFF. Here the CDR3 DNA reads TGTGCCAGCAGCGGTACCAGTATGAACACTGAAGCTTTCTTT.

This clone has a count of ten or more. The chain joins TRBV2 to TRBJ1-6; possible D gene TRBD1, 6 bases. This CDR3 spans 13 amino acids. Germline assignment: CDR1 SNHLY and CDR2 FYNNEI. Trimming stripped 7 bases from V and 6 bases from J, with 10 bases between. CDR3 coding DNA: TGTGCCAGCAAGGGGGACATTAATTCACCCCTCCACTTT. It encodes CASKGDINSPLHF.

This chain links TRBV18 with TRBJ2-1; 8 bases fit TRBD1. Germline values: CDR1 KGHSH, CDR2 LQKENI. The J segment lost 3 bases and the V segment lost 2 bases, leaving 3 bases of the junction unmatched. The CDR3 is 15 amino acids. The CDR3 nucleotides are TGTGCCAGCTCACCATCAGGGACAGGCTACAATGAGCAGTTCTTC. Translation gives CASSPSGTGYNEQFF.

V gene TRBV7-9 combines with J gene TRBJ1-1, with a weak D call TRBD1 (6 bases). Germline V CDR1 and CDR2: SEHNR, FQNEAQ (reference sequence). The germline V and J ends were trimmed by 9 bases and 10 bases, with 18 bases remaining between them. This CDR3 region has 12 residues. In nucleotides, the CDR3 is TGTGCCAGTCACAGGGATGGGTCTAGAGCTTTCTTT. Translating gives CASHRDGSRAFF.

The rearrangement joins TRBV10-1 to TRBJ1-2, with 9 bases matching TRBD1. CDR1 is WNHNN, CDR2 SYGVQD, per germline (reference sequence). The CDR3 totals 16 residues. Losses at the gene ends were 6 bases for V and 5 bases for J; bases not matched to a gene: 13. CDR3 residues: CASRALLTGGSYGYTF. The CDR3 DNA sequence: TGCGCCAGCAGGGCCCTCCTGACAGGGGGTTCATATGGCTACACCTTC.

This clone was recorded once. The chain couples TRBV7-6 to TRBJ1-1; 11 bases are shared with TRBD1. The CDR3 extends over 16 amino acids. The germline V gene has CDR1 SGHVS and CDR2 FNYEAQ. J was trimmed by 5 bases and V by 5 bases; bases with no gene match: 10. The CDR3: CASSLWTGGARTEAFF. The CDR3 DNA reads TGTGCCAGCAGCCTCTGGACAGGGGGCGCGAGGACTGAAGCTTTCTTT.

The rearrangement uses TRBV4-3 and TRBJ1-3; D call uncertain. Trimming shortened V by 1 base and J by 3 bases, and 16 bases separated the two germline ends. The CDR3 totals 17 residues. Germline-derived CDR1 and CDR2 are LGHNA and YSLEER. The CDR3 region is CASSQVGELLFGNTIYF. The CDR3 bases are TGCGCCAGCAGCCAAGTCGGGGAGTTGTTATTTGGAAACACCATATATTTT.

The V and J genes are TRBV6-1 and TRBJ2-2, with a tentative D call TRBD1 (7 bases). Germline assignment: CDR1 MNHNS and CDR2 SASEGT. Trimming pared 1 base from V and 7 bases from J, leaving 16 bases between. This CDR3 spans 16 amino acids. The CDR3 region is CASSEDGQGGGGELFF. Written as DNA, the CDR3 is TGTGCCAGCAGTGAAGACGGTCAGGGGGGAGGCGGGGAGCTGTTTTTT.

This sequence joins TRBV5-1 and TRBJ2-1; D call uncertain. The CDR3 loop spans 14 amino acids. Germline CDR1 is SGHRS and CDR2 is YFSETQ. Trimming removed 2 bases from V and 7 bases from J, with 13 bases in between. This chain's CDR3 is CASSFLEDRNEQFF. The CDR3 DNA reads as TGCGCCAGCAGCTTTCTAGAGGATCGAAATGAGCAGTTCTTC.

The chain has TRBV4-1 and TRBJ1-2; D is undetermined. Germline CDR1 reads MGHRA; CDR2 reads YSYEKL. The V gene lost 1 base and the J gene lost 3 bases, with 15 bases spanning the gap. The CDR3 has 16 amino acids. CDR3 in amino acids: CASSQVETRVDYGYTF. CDR3 bases: TGCGCCAGCAGCCAAGTCGAGACCCGGGTCGACTATGGCTACACCTTC.

The chain recombines TRBV9 with TRBJ1-6; 7 bases are a match to TRBD1. The germline V gene encodes CDR1 SGDLS and CDR2 YYNGEE. V was pared by 3 bases and J by 6 bases, with 6 bases of the junction left unmatched. The CDR3 contains 15 residues. The CDR3, as DNA: TGTGCCAGCAGCGCGCCACAGGGGCCTAATTCACCCCTCCACTTT. This sequence encodes CASSAPQGPNSPLHF.

The rearrangement links TRBV9 to TRBJ2-3; D is unresolved. CDR3 length: 14 amino acids. The V gene's germline CDR1 is SGDLS and CDR2 YYNGEE. Trimming took 0 bases from V and 2 from J, leaving 7 bases between them. CDR3 DNA: TGTGCCAGCAGCGTAGACAGTGACACAGATACGCAGTATTTT. It is translated as CASSVDSDTDTQYF.

The sample holds a few counts of this clone. This chain connects TRBV18 to TRBJ1-1; D gene ambiguous. This CDR3 contains 13 residues. Trimming stripped 4 bases from V and 2 bases from J, with 8 bases between. Germline CDR1 and CDR2: KGHSH and LQKENI. DNA for the CDR3: TGTGCCAGCTCACAGGGAGGCAACACTGAAGCTTTCTTT. Its translation is CASSQGGNTEAFF.